This is a list of T cell receptor beta chains from one sample in a study of cytomegalovirus exposure and HLA in healthy donors. TCRdb's table, derived via immunoSEQ multiplex PCR, lists solely in-frame clones and lacks some. Of some 96,000 clones listed, roughly four fifths are singletons. Sequencing was done on a sample of PBMCs. Source of these receptors: a female donor in good health and CMV-seronegative. CDR3s include the opening cysteine and the closing phenylalanine or tryptophan. The D gene is left open where the match is weak. Clone size appears in some rows only: once, few, many, or a class for an expanded clone.

j_gene: TRBJ1-4
abundance: .
d_gene: .
v_gene: TRBV15
CDR3nt: TGTGCCACCAGCAGAGATCGGATCGGAGGCGTTGCAACTAATGAAAAACTGTTTTTT
CDR3aa: CATSRDRIGGVATNEKLFF

j_gene: TRBJ2-5
abundance: few
d_gene: TRBD1
v_gene: TRBV28
CDR3nt: TGTGCCAGCAGTTTCGGTACGACAGGGGATGTGGAGACCCAGTACTTC
CDR3aa: CASSFGTTGDVETQYF

j_gene: TRBJ2-3
abundance: .
d_gene: .
v_gene: TRBV5-1
CDR3nt: TGCGCCAGCAGCTTGGTTTTGTCAGTCCGCACAGATACGCAGTATTTT
CDR3aa: CASSLVLSVRTDTQYF

j_gene: TRBJ2-7
abundance: .
d_gene: .
v_gene: TRBV6-1
CDR3nt: TGTGCCAGCAGTGAGCAGGGGTGGGAGCAGTACTTC
CDR3aa: CASSEQGWEQYF

j_gene: TRBJ2-3
abundance: .
d_gene: .
v_gene: TRBV11-2
CDR3nt: TGTGCCAGCAGCCACAGTGCGCTCACAGATACGCAGTATTTT
CDR3aa: CASSHSALTDTQYF

j_gene: TRBJ2-7
abundance: .
d_gene: TRBD2
v_gene: TRBV7-9
CDR3nt: TGTGCCAGCAGCTTAGGGCGTCGGGGGGTTATCTCCTACGAGCAGTACTTC
CDR3aa: CASSLGRRGVISYEQYF

j_gene: TRBJ1-2
abundance: .
d_gene: .
v_gene: TRBV7-2
CDR3nt: TGTGCCAGCAGCTTATACGGAACAGGGAATGGCTACACCTTC
CDR3aa: CASSLYGTGNGYTF

j_gene: TRBJ2-3
abundance: .
d_gene: .
v_gene: TRBV29-1
CDR3nt: TGCAGCGTTGAGTCTTTCGGAGGGGCGTCGGCCCTGGATACGCAGTATTTT
CDR3aa: CSVESFGGASALDTQYF

j_gene: TRBJ2-7
abundance: .
d_gene: TRBD1
v_gene: TRBV9
CDR3nt: TGTGCCAGCAGCGCCGGGACAGGGGTGTCCTACGAGCAGTACTTC
CDR3aa: CASSAGTGVSYEQYF

j_gene: TRBJ1-1
abundance: .
d_gene: TRBD1
v_gene: TRBV2
CDR3nt: TGTGCCAGCAGTTGGGGACAGCCGAACACTGAAGCTTTCTTT
CDR3aa: CASSWGQPNTEAFF

j_gene: TRBJ1-1
abundance: .
d_gene: .
v_gene: TRBV2
CDR3nt: TGTGCCAGCAGTAGGCAGGGGAACACTGAAGCTTTCTTT
CDR3aa: CASSRQGNTEAFF

j_gene: TRBJ1-1
abundance: .
d_gene: TRBD1
v_gene: TRBV10-2
CDR3nt: TGCGCCAGCAACGGGCCGCTGAGGGGGCCGAGGGATACTGAAGCTTTCTTT
CDR3aa: CASNGPLRGPRDTEAFF

j_gene: TRBJ1-2
abundance: .
d_gene: TRBD1
v_gene: TRBV6-5
CDR3nt: TGTGCCAGCAGTCTATACAGGGGGGGACAGTATGGCTACACCTTC
CDR3aa: CASSLYRGGQYGYTF

j_gene: TRBJ1-2
abundance: few
d_gene: .
v_gene: TRBV5-1
CDR3nt: TGCGCCAGCAGCTCCGACGGGAACTATGGCTACACCTTC
CDR3aa: CASSSDGNYGYTF

j_gene: TRBJ2-7
abundance: .
d_gene: .
v_gene: TRBV7-8
CDR3nt: TGTGCCAGCAGCTTAAACAGGGGGGGGCAGTACTTC
CDR3aa: CASSLNRGGQYF

j_gene: TRBJ1-1
abundance: .
d_gene: TRBD1
v_gene: TRBV7-9
CDR3nt: TGTTCCAGCAGACGAGACAGGGATGTGACTGAAGCTTTCTTT
CDR3aa: CSSRRDRDVTEAFF

j_gene: TRBJ2-2
abundance: .
d_gene: .
v_gene: TRBV11-1
CDR3nt: TGTGCCAGCAGCTTAGGGTCAGGACGGGAAGGCGGGGAGCTGTTTTTT
CDR3aa: CASSLGSGREGGELFF

j_gene: TRBJ1-5
abundance: .
d_gene: .
v_gene: TRBV6-1
CDR3nt: TGTGCCAGCAGTGAAGCTTGGGCCAATCAGCCCCAGCATTTT
CDR3aa: CASSEAWANQPQHF

j_gene: TRBJ1-1
abundance: .
d_gene: TRBD1
v_gene: TRBV11-2
CDR3nt: TGTGCCAGCACCTCAGGGACAGGCCACACTGAAGCTTTCTTT
CDR3aa: CASTSGTGHTEAFF

j_gene: TRBJ2-7
abundance: .
d_gene: TRBD2
v_gene: TRBV29-1
CDR3nt: TGCAGCGCCGGGAGGGGAGCCTACGAGCAGTACTTC
CDR3aa: CSAGRGAYEQYF

j_gene: TRBJ1-2
abundance: .
d_gene: .
v_gene: TRBV19
CDR3nt: TGTGCCAGTAGTGACGGGGGGATTAACTATGGCTACACCTTC
CDR3aa: CASSDGGINYGYTF

j_gene: TRBJ2-6
abundance: .
d_gene: TRBD2
v_gene: TRBV2
CDR3nt: TGTGGCAGTAGCGGGTCTGGGGCCAACGTCCTGACTTTC
CDR3aa: CGSSGSGANVLTF

j_gene: TRBJ2-1
abundance: .
d_gene: TRBD2
v_gene: TRBV9
CDR3nt: TGTGCCAGCAGCGTACGACTAGCGGGAAGCAATGAGCAGTTCTTC
CDR3aa: CASSVRLAGSNEQFF

j_gene: TRBJ1-1
abundance: .
d_gene: .
v_gene: TRBV10-1
CDR3nt: TGCGCCAGCAGTGAACCGCCTGACAGGCCTGAAGCTTTCTTT
CDR3aa: CASSEPPDRPEAFF

j_gene: TRBJ2-3
abundance: .
d_gene: TRBD2
v_gene: TRBV9
CDR3nt: TGTGCCAGCACCGCTGGCGGGAGAGGCACAGATACGCAGTATTTT
CDR3aa: CASTAGGRGTDTQYF

j_gene: TRBJ2-6
abundance: .
d_gene: TRBD2
v_gene: TRBV11-1
CDR3nt: TGTGCCAGCAGCTCGAGGACTAGCGGGAGAGCTGGGGCCAACGTCCTGACTTTC
CDR3aa: CASSSRTSGRAGANVLTF

j_gene: TRBJ2-7
abundance: .
d_gene: TRBD1
v_gene: TRBV19
CDR3nt: TGTGCCAGTAGTATCACCCGGGACAGGGGGCACGAGCAGTACTTC
CDR3aa: CASSITRDRGHEQYF

j_gene: TRBJ1-1
abundance: .
d_gene: .
v_gene: TRBV29-1
CDR3nt: TGCAGCGTAAGGGGGAGAGTCACTGAAGCTTTCTTT
CDR3aa: CSVRGRVTEAFF

j_gene: TRBJ1-1
abundance: .
d_gene: .
v_gene: TRBV28
CDR3nt: TGTGCCAGCAGCTCCAGGGTAATGCCTGAAGCTTTCTTT
CDR3aa: CASSSRVMPEAFF

j_gene: TRBJ1-3
abundance: few
d_gene: .
v_gene: TRBV25-1
CDR3nt: TGTGCCAGCAGTGCCGGACAGCCTGGATACACCATATATTTT
CDR3aa: CASSAGQPGYTIYF

j_gene: TRBJ1-6
abundance: .
d_gene: .
v_gene: TRBV13
CDR3nt: TGTGCCAGCAGCGCCCGGGAGCTAAGCTCCTATAATTCACCCCTCCACTTT
CDR3aa: CASSARELSSYNSPLHF

j_gene: TRBJ1-1
abundance: .
d_gene: .
v_gene: TRBV7-9
CDR3nt: TGTGCCAGCAGCCTATTCGACACGTTCACTGAAGCTTTCTTT
CDR3aa: CASSLFDTFTEAFF

j_gene: TRBJ2-3
abundance: .
d_gene: .
v_gene: TRBV6-5
CDR3nt: TGTGCCAGCAGTTTCACGGGCGGGAGCACAGATACGCAGTATTTT
CDR3aa: CASSFTGGSTDTQYF

j_gene: TRBJ2-3
abundance: .
d_gene: .
v_gene: TRBV11-3
CDR3nt: TGTGCCAGCAGCAGGGCCGGGAGAACAGATACGCAGTATTTT
CDR3aa: CASSRAGRTDTQYF

j_gene: TRBJ1-5
abundance: once
d_gene: .
v_gene: TRBV5-1
CDR3nt: TGCGCCAGCAGCTTGGACAGTAGCAATCAGCCCCAGCATTTT
CDR3aa: CASSLDSSNQPQHF

j_gene: TRBJ2-1
abundance: .
d_gene: .
v_gene: TRBV7-3
CDR3nt: TGTGCCAGCAGCCCTTCTAGAGGTCTCTACAATGAGCAGTTCTTC
CDR3aa: CASSPSRGLYNEQFF

j_gene: TRBJ1-1
abundance: .
d_gene: .
v_gene: TRBV9
CDR3nt: TGTGCCAGCAGCGCCCCCACCGCTATCGCAGAAGCTTTCTTT
CDR3aa: CASSAPTAIAEAFF

j_gene: TRBJ2-1
abundance: .
d_gene: TRBD2
v_gene: TRBV7-6
CDR3nt: TGTGCCAGCAGCTTACTGGGTAGCGGGGGGGCCAGTGGGAATGAGCAGTTCTTC
CDR3aa: CASSLLGSGGASGNEQFF

j_gene: TRBJ1-1
abundance: .
d_gene: .
v_gene: TRBV29-1
CDR3nt: TGCAGCGGGGGGGGGAGTGAAGCTTTCTTT
CDR3aa: CSGGGSEAFF

j_gene: TRBJ1-1
abundance: .
d_gene: TRBD1
v_gene: TRBV7-9
CDR3nt: TGTGCCAGCAGCTTAGACAGGGGGGTGAACACTGAAGCTTTCTTT
CDR3aa: CASSLDRGVNTEAFF

j_gene: TRBJ1-5
abundance: .
d_gene: .
v_gene: TRBV7-2
CDR3nt: TGTGCCAGCAGCTTAGAATACAGCCAGCCCCAGCATTTT
CDR3aa: CASSLEYSQPQHF

j_gene: TRBJ1-3
abundance: once
d_gene: TRBD1
v_gene: TRBV5-1
CDR3nt: TGCGCCAGCAGCTTGGCACAGGGGGGAAACACCATATATTTT
CDR3aa: CASSLAQGGNTIYF

j_gene: TRBJ2-3
abundance: .
d_gene: TRBD2
v_gene: TRBV5-1
CDR3nt: TGCGCCAGCAGCAGAGCGACTAGCGGGACCACAGATACGCAGTATTTT
CDR3aa: CASSRATSGTTDTQYF

j_gene: TRBJ2-1
abundance: .
d_gene: TRBD1
v_gene: TRBV2
CDR3nt: TGTGCCAGCAGATACGCCATTAGGGACAGGGGCTCCTACAATGAGCAGTTCTTC
CDR3aa: CASRYAIRDRGSYNEQFF

j_gene: TRBJ2-7
abundance: .
d_gene: .
v_gene: TRBV5-1
CDR3nt: TGCGCCAGCAGCTTGGTGGGCCAGTACGAGCAGTACTTC
CDR3aa: CASSLVGQYEQYF

j_gene: TRBJ1-5
abundance: .
d_gene: TRBD1
v_gene: TRBV18
CDR3nt: TGTGCCAGCTCACCCGGACAGGGGAATCAGCCCCAGCATTTT
CDR3aa: CASSPGQGNQPQHF

j_gene: TRBJ2-7
abundance: .
d_gene: TRBD1
v_gene: TRBV28
CDR3nt: TGTGCCAGCAGTCCCGGACAGGCCATCGGCTACGAGCAGTACTTC
CDR3aa: CASSPGQAIGYEQYF

j_gene: TRBJ2-1
abundance: .
d_gene: .
v_gene: TRBV28
CDR3nt: TGTGCCAGCAGTTTCCCCGGGGGAGTTGAGCAGTTCTTC
CDR3aa: CASSFPGGVEQFF

j_gene: TRBJ1-1
abundance: .
d_gene: TRBD1
v_gene: TRBV6-6
CDR3nt: TGTGCCAGCAGTTACCCGACAGGGCGGAACACTGAAGCTTTCTTT
CDR3aa: CASSYPTGRNTEAFF

j_gene: TRBJ1-1
abundance: .
d_gene: .
v_gene: TRBV29-1
CDR3nt: TGCAGCGTTGAAAAAGGACAGCTAAACACTGAAGCTTTCTTT
CDR3aa: CSVEKGQLNTEAFF

j_gene: TRBJ2-2
abundance: .
d_gene: .
v_gene: TRBV9
CDR3nt: TGTGCCAGCAGCTTGAACTCCCGGGACACCGGGGAGCTGTTTTTT
CDR3aa: CASSLNSRDTGELFF

j_gene: TRBJ2-7
abundance: .
d_gene: TRBD2
v_gene: TRBV19
CDR3nt: TGTGCCAGTAGCACCTTTCGGGCTAGCGGGTCCTACGAGCAGTACTTC
CDR3aa: CASSTFRASGSYEQYF

j_gene: TRBJ2-1
abundance: .
d_gene: .
v_gene: TRBV28
CDR3nt: TGTGCCAGCAGTTTCGGCCAGCGTGAGCAGTTCTTC
CDR3aa: CASSFGQREQFF

j_gene: TRBJ2-7
abundance: .
d_gene: .
v_gene: TRBV10-3
CDR3nt: TGTGCCATCAGTGACCTAAGCAACGAGCAGTACTTC
CDR3aa: CAISDLSNEQYF

j_gene: TRBJ1-1
abundance: .
d_gene: .
v_gene: TRBV7-3
CDR3nt: TGTGCCAGCAGCTCCGGAGTGGTTGGCACTGAAGCTTTCTTT
CDR3aa: CASSSGVVGTEAFF